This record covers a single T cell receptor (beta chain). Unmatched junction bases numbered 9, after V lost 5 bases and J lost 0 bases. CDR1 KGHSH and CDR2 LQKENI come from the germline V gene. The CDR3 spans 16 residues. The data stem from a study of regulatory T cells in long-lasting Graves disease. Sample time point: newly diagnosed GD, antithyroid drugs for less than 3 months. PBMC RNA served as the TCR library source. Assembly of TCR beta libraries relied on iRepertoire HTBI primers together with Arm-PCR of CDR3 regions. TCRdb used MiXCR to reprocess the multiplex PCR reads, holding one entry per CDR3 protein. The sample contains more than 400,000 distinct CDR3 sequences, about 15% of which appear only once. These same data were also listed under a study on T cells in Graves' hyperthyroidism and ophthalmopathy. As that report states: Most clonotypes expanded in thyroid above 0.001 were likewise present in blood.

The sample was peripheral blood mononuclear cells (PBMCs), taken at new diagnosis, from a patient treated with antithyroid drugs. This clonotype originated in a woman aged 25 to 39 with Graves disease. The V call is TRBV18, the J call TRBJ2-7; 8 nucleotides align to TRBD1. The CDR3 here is CASSSGTGPSSYEQYF. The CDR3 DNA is TGTGCCAGCTCATCCGGGACAGGACCGAGCTCCTACGAGCAGTACTTC.